This TCR beta chain derives from a study of vaccination effects on CD4 cells after COVID-19. Pools of viral peptides were used by the ViraFEST assay to expand antigen-specific CD4+ T cells ahead of sequencing. Isolating CD4+ T cells followed 9 to 10 days of culture. Each vaccine recipient was nucleocapsid antibody negative and had no prior SARS-CoV-2 infection. Half the medium was swapped for IL-2 medium on days 3 and 7. The V gene's germline CDR1 is SNHLY and CDR2 FYNNEI. The CDR3 covers 15 residues. V lost 8 bases and J 2 bases, leaving 16 bases between the germline ends. TCRdb keeps only in-frame clones here, not all; method: immunoSEQ multiplex PCR. Of tens of thousands of clones in the sample, 65% to 80% were seen once. This clone was counted a few times. The antigen is not known.

This TCR was recovered from a human donor who received a COVID-19 vaccine. The sample was CD4+ T cells from PBMCs cultured with HCoV-NL63 spike peptides, taken before COVID-19 vaccination. V usage is TRBV2 and J usage is TRBJ1-5; D remains ambiguous. The CDR3: CASVSDRWGNQPQHF. The CDR3 DNA reads TGTGCCAGCGTTTCAGATCGCTGGGGCAATCAGCCCCAGCATTTT.